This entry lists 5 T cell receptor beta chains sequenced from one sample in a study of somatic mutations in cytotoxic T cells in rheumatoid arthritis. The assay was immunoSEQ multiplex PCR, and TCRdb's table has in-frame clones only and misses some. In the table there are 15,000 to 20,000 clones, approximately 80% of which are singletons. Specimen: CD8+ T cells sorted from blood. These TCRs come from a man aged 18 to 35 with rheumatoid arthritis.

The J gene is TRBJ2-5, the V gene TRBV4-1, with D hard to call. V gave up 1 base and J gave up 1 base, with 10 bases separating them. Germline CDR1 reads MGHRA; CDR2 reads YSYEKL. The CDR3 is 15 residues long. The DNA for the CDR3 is TGCGCCAGCAGCCAAGTGCCCGGGTCCCAAGAGACCCAGTACTTC. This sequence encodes CASSQVPGSQETQYF.

CDR3 sequence reads: CASSQRGPGTEAFF. CDR3 in DNA: TGCGCCAGCAGCCAGCGAGGGCCAGGCACTGAAGCTTTCTTT. The chain has TRBV4-1 and TRBJ1-1; D not certain. V lost 3 bases and J lost 4, with 12 bases in between. There are 14 residues in the CDR3. Germline V gene data show CDR1 as MGHRA and CDR2 as YSYEKL.

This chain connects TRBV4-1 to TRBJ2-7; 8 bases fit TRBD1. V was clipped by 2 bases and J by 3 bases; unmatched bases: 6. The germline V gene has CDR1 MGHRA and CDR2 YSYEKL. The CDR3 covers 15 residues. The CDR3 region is CASSQNRGIGYEQYF. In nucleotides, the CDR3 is TGCGCCAGCAGCCAAAACAGGGGGATCGGCTACGAGCAGTACTTC.

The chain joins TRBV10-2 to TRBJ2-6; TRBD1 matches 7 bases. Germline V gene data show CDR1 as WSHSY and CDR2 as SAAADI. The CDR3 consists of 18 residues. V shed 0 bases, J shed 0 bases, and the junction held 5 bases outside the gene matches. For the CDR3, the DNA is TGCGCCAGCAGTGAGTCCGAGACAGGGTTCTCTGGGGCCAACGTCCTGACTTTC. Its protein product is CASSESETGFSGANVLTF.

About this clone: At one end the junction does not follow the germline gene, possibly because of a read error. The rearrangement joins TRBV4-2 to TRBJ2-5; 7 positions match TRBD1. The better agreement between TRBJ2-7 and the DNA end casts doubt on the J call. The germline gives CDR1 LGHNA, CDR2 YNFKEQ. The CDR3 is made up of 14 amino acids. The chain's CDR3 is CASSQRGPSDEQYF. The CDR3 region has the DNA TGTGCCAGCAGCCAGAGGGGGCCCTCCGACGAGCAGTACTTC.